Each of the 6 T cell receptor beta chains below was sequenced from the same sample in a study of blood T cell repertoires in COVID-19. The protocol was immunoSEQ multiplex PCR, while the TCRdb copy is restricted to in-frame clones and leaves out a portion. The data show 400,000 or so clones, 85% to 90% seen once. The sample taken for sequencing was peripheral blood. The receptors shown here come from a human donor in a cohort sampled during active COVID-19.

The chain joins TRBV2 to TRBJ2-3; a possible D gene is TRBD2 (6 bases). V lost 2 bases and J lost 5, with 20 bases in between. Germline values: CDR1 SNHLY, CDR2 FYNNEI. The CDR3 extends over 17 amino acids. CDR3 sequence reads: CASSEPLGGAPGDTQYF. The CDR3 DNA sequence: TGTGCCAGCAGTGAACCTTTAGGCGGGGCGCCCGGAGATACGCAGTATTTT.

This clone was found once. V and J are TRBV7-2 and TRBJ1-6; D unclear. The V and J ends lost 0 bases and 5 bases respectively, with 5 bases between them. CDR3 size: 14 residues. CDR1 and CDR2 from the germline V gene are SGHTA and FQGNSA. CDR3: CASSLASDNSPLHF. CDR3 in DNA: TGTGCCAGCAGCTTAGCCAGCGATAATTCACCCCTCCACTTT.

The chain joins TRBV16 to TRBJ1-1; D perhaps matches TRBD1 (5 bases). Germline V gene sequence: CDR1 KGHSY, CDR2 FQNENV. Trimming shortened V by 5 bases and J by 11 bases, and 12 bases separated the two germline ends. CDR3 length: 11 residues. CDR3 amino acids: CASSYGGWAFF. CDR3 nucleotide sequence: TGTGCCAGCAGCTACGGGGGTTGGGCTTTCTTT. The full variable domain, with the rest looked up from reference TRBV16 and TRBJ1-1, is GEEVAQTPKHLVRGEGQKAKLYCAPIKGHSYVFWYQQVLKNEFKFLISFQNENVFDETGMPKERFSAKCLPNSPCSLEIQATKLEDSAVYFCASSYGGWAFFGQGTRLTVV.

The genes are TRBV19 and TRBJ1-5, with 11 bases lining up with TRBD1. Looked up from germline, CDR1 is LNHDA and CDR2 is SQIVND (reference sequence). The CDR3 sequence is 17 residues long. J was trimmed by 0 bases and V by 4 bases; bases with no gene match: 5. CDR3 bases: TGTGCCAGTAGTACCCGGACAGGGGGCTATAGCAATCAGCCCCAGCATTTT. This sequence encodes CASSTRTGGYSNQPQHF.

V usage is TRBV12-1 and J usage is TRBJ2-1; the table's D call TRBD2 went unverified against the DNA. TRBV12-1 is flagged as a pseudogene. The CDR3 is 16 residues long. CDR3 nucleotide sequence: TGTGCCAGCAGCTACGGACTAGCGGCCCCCTACAATGAGCAGTTCTTC. Protein: CASSYGLAAPYNEQFF.

The DNA of the CDR3 is TGTGCCAGCAGACGAACAGGGGGCTCGGAGGGCACTGAAGCTTTCTTT. Amino acids: CASRRTGGSEGTEAFF. The J gene is TRBJ1-1, the V gene TRBV28, with 9 bases fitting TRBD1. Trimming took 6 bases from V and 4 from J; bases not matched to a gene: 12. The CDR3 spans 16 residues. From germline, CDR1 is MDHEN and CDR2 SYDVKM.